The clone carrying this TCR beta chain has just a few counts. Antigen specificity is unknown. Arm-PCR with iRepertoire HTBI primers amplified the CDR3 regions for these TCR beta libraries. TCRdb independently ran MiXCR on the multiplex PCR reads; one entry per CDR3 protein. The sample carries fewer than 350,000 distinct CDR3 sequences, 18% recorded once. The source of the sample is a study of regulatory T cells in long-lasting Graves disease. Across the whole study: Antithyroid drugs had been taken by newly diagnosed Graves' patients for under 3 months. Regarding the study as a whole: Persistent Graves' patients had lower TCR diversity than newly diagnosed ones.

Time point described: newly diagnosed GD, antithyroid drugs for less than 3 months. Generation of the TCR library employed RNA extracted from PBMCs. The germline gives CDR1 LGHNA, CDR2 YNFKEQ. CDR3 length: 16 residues. V was trimmed by 0 bases and J by 5 bases, leaving 14 bases between them. The starting material was peripheral blood mononuclear cells (PBMCs), obtained at new diagnosis, from a patient treated with antithyroid drugs. This sequence joins TRBV4-2 and TRBJ2-1; possibly TRBD2 for D (7 bases). This clonotype was obtained from a female donor with Graves disease. CDR3 bases: TGTGCCAGCAGCCAAGACGGGGGCGGGAGCCACAATGAGCAGTTCTTC. The encoded protein is CASSQDGGGSHNEQFF.